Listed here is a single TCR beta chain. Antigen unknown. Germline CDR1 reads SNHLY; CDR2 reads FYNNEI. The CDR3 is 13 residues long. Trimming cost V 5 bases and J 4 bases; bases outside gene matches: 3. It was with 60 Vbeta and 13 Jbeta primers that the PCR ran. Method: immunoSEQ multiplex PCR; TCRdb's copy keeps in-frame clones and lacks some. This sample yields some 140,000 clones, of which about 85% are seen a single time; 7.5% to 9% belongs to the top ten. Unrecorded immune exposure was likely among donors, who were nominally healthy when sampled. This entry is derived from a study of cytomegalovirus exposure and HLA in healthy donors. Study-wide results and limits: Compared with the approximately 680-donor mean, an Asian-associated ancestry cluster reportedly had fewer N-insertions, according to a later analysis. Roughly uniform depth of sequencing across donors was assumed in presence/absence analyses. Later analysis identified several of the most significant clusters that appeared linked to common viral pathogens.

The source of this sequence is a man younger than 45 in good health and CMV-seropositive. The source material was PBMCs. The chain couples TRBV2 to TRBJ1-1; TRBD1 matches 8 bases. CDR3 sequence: CASSIQGGTEAFF. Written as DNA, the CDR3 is TGTGCCAGCAGTATACAGGGGGGCACTGAAGCTTTCTTT. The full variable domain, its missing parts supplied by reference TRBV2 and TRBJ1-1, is EPEVTQTPSHQVTQMGQEVILRCVPISNHLYFYWYRQILGQKVEFLVSFYNNEISEKSEIFDDQFSVERPDGSNFTLKIRSTKLEDSAMYFCASSIQGGTEAFFGQGTRLTVV.